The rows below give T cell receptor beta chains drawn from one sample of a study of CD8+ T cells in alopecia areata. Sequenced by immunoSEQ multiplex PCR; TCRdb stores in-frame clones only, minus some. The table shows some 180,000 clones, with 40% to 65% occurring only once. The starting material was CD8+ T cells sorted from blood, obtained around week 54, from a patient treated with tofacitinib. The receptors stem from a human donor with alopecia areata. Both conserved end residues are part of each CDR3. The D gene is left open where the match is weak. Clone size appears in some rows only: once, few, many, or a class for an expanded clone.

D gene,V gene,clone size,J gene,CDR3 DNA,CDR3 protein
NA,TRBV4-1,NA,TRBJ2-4,TGCGCCAGCAGCCAAGAGGAGGGGTGGGAAAACATTCAGTACTTC,CASSQEEGWENIQYF
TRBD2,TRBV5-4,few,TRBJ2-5,TGTGCCAGCAGCTTGGCCGGGAGGGGTGGGCAAGAGACCCAGTACTTC,CASSLAGRGGQETQYF
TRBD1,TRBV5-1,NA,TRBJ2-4,TGCGCCAGCAGCCTACAGGGGGCCAAAAACATTCAGTACTTC,CASSLQGAKNIQYF
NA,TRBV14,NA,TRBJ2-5,TGTGCCAGCAGCCGCCAAGAGACCCAGTACTTC,CASSRQETQYF
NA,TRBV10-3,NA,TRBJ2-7,TGTGCCATCACTCCGCAGCCCTCCTACGAGCAGTACTTC,CAITPQPSYEQYF
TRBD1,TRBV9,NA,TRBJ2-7,TGTGCCAGCGACGCAGGGGGTATCGGGTACGAGCAGTACTTC,CASDAGGIGYEQYF
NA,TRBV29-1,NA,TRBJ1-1,TGCAGCGATACAGGGTCTTTGAACACTGAAGCTTTCTTT,CSDTGSLNTEAFF
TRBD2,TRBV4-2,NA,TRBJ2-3,TGTGCCAGCAGCCCCCGGACTAGCGGGGCCACAGATACGCAGTATTTT,CASSPRTSGATDTQYF
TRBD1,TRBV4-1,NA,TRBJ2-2,TGCGCCAGCAGCCAGCCCGACAGGGGGCGGACACCGAACACCGGGGAGCTGTTTTTT,CASSQPDRGRTPNTGELFF
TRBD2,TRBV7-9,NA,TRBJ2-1,TGTGCCAGCAAAACTAGCGGGGGGAAATTTGAGCAGTTCTTC,CASKTSGGKFEQFF
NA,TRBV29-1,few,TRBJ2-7,TGCAGCGTTGAAGTGGGACAAGTCTCCTACGAGCAGTACTTC,CSVEVGQVSYEQYF
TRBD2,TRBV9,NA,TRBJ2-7,TGTGCCAGCAGCCCAGGGGCGGGGGGAAAGGAGCAGTACTTC,CASSPGAGGKEQYF
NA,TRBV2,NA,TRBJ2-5,TGTGCCAGCAGTGCTACTACACAGTTACTACAAGAGACCCAGTACTTC,CASSATTQLLQETQYF
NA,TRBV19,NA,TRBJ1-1,TGTGCCAGTAGCCCTAGGTGGAAGGAAACTGAAGCTTTCTTT,CASSPRWKETEAFF
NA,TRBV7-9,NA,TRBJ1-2,TGTGCCAGCAGCCTAGGGGAGGGGAACTATGGCTACACCTTC,CASSLGEGNYGYTF
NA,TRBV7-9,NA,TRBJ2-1,TGTGCCAGCAGCCCGAGGGTCTATGAGCAGTTCTTC,CASSPRVYEQFF
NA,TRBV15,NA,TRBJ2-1,TGTGCCACCAGCGATAGCGCGGGATTCTCCTACAATGAGCAGTTCTTC,CATSDSAGFSYNEQFF
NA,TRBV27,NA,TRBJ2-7,TGTGCCAGCAGTGAAACCGGGACTCAGACCTACGAGCAGTACTTC,CASSETGTQTYEQYF
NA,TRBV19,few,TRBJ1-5,TGTGCCAGTAGTATCGAGTATAGCAATCAGCCCCAGCATTTT,CASSIEYSNQPQHF
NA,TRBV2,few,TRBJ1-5,TGTGCCAGCAGTGATGGGGGAAGCGGGGATCAGCCCCAGCATTTT,CASSDGGSGDQPQHF
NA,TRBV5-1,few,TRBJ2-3,TGCGCCAGCAGGCCCCGGAGCACAGATACGCAGTATTTT,CASRPRSTDTQYF
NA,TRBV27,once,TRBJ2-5,TGTGCCAGCAGTTCCCCCTCTACCCAAGAGACCCAGTACTTC,CASSSPSTQETQYF